This TCR beta chain appears in the sequencing data of a study of T cell responses to AZD1222 COVID-19 vaccine. General study findings and limits: The donor cohort was predominantly white British with a female majority, and clonal diversity may have been underestimated.

As concerns this clone: Its specificity is not known.

The data were produced by immunoSEQ multiplex PCR, yet TCRdb's version contains in-frame clones alone and is incomplete. The sample has some 160,000 clones, approximately 90% seen once. In germline, CDR1 is LGHDT, CDR2 YNNKEL (reference sequence). The CDR3 is 15 amino acids. Trimming took off 4 bases at V and 4 bases at J, with 16 bases between the two ends. The V and J genes are TRBV3-1 (or the pseudogene TRBV3-2) and TRBJ1-2; D is possibly TRBD1 (5 bases). The TCR comes from an adult in good health. The specimen was peripheral blood, collected on day 0 of AZD1222 vaccination. The CDR3 loop reads CASSRSGAGGYGYTF. CDR3 DNA sequence: TGTGCCAGCAGCCGTAGTGGGGCGGGGGGCTATGGCTACACCTTC.